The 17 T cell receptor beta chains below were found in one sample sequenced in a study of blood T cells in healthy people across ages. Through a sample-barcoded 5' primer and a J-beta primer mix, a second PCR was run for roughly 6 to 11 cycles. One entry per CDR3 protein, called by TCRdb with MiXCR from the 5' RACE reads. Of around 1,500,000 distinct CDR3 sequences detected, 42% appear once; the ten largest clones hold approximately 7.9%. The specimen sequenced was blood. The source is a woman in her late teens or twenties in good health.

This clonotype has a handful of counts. The CDR3 reads CASSHGTDKSEAFF. The CDR3 nucleotides read TGCGCCAGCAGCCATGGGACGGATAAGAGTGAAGCTTTCTTT. The V call is TRBV5-1, the J call TRBJ1-1; maybe TRBD1 (5 bases). Between the trimmed V and J ends, which lost 4 bases and 7 bases, there was a span of 17 bases. The CDR3 spans 14 residues. The germline V gene encodes CDR1 SGHRS and CDR2 YFSETQ.

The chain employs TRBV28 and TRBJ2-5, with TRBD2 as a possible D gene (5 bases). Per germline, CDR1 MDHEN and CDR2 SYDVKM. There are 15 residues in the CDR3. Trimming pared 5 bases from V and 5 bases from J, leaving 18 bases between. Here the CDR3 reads CASSAILRAGETQYF. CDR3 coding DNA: TGTGCCAGCAGTGCCATTCTTAGGGCGGGCGAGACCCAGTACTTC.

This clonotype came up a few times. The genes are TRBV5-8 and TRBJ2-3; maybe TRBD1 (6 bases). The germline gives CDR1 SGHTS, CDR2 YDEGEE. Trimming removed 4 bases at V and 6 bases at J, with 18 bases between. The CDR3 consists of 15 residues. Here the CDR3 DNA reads TGTGCCAGCAGCCACGGGGACAAGGGAACGGATACGCAGTATTTT. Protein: CASSHGDKGTDTQYF.

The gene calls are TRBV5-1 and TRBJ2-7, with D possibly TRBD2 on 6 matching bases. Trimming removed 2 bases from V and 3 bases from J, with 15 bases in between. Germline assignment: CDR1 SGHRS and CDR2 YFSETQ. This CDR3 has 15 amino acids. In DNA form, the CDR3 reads TGCGCCAGCAGCTTCTTGGACTCGGGAGTCTACGAGCAGTACTTC. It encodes CASSFLDSGVYEQYF.

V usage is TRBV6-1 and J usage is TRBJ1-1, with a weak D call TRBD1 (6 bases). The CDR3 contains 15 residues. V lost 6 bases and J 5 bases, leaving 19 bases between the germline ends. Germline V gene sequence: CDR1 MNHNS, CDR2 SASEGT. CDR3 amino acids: CASRPTGAPWTEAFF. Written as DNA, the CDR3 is TGTGCCAGCAGACCCACGGGGGCCCCGTGGACTGAAGCTTTCTTT.

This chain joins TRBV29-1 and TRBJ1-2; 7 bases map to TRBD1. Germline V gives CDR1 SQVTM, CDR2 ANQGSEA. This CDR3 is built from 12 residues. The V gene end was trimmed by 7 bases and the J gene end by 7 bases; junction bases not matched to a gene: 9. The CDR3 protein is CSAATGTLGYTF. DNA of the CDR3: TGCAGCGCTGCGACAGGGACTCTTGGCTACACCTTC.

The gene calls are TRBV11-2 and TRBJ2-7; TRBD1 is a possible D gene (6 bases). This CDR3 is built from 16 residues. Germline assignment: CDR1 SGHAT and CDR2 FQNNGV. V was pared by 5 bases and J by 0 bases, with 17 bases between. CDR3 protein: CASSPPLTGSSYEQYF. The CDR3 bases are TGTGCCAGCAGCCCCCCCTTGACAGGAAGCTCCTACGAGCAGTACTTC. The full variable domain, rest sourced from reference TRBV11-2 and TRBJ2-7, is EAGVAQSPRYKIIEKRQSVAFWCNPISGHATLYWYQQILGQGPKLLIQFQNNGVVDDSQLPKDRFSAERLKGVDSTLKIQPAKLEDSAVYLCASSPPLTGSSYEQYFGPGTRLTVT.

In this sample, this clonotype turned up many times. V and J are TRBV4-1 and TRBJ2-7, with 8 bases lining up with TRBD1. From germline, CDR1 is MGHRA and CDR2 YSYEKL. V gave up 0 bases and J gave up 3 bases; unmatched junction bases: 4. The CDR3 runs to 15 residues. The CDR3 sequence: CASSQDVQGVYEQYF. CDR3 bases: TGCGCCAGCAGCCAAGATGTACAGGGGGTCTACGAGCAGTACTTC.

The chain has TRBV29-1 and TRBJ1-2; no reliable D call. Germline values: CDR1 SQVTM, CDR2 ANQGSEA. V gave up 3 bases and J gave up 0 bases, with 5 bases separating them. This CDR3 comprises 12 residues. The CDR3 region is CSVDSANYGYTF. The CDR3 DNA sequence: TGCAGCGTTGACAGCGCTAACTATGGCTACACCTTC.

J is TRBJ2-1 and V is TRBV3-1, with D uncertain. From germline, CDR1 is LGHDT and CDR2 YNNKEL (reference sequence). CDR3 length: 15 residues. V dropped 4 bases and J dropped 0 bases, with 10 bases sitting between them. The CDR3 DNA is TGTGCCAGCAGCCTTGACGCCATCTCCTACAATGAGCAGTTCTTC. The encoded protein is CASSLDAISYNEQFF.

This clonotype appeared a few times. Written as DNA, the CDR3 is TGTGCCAGCAGCGCCCACGCCGGGGGAGTAGGAAGTGAGCAGTTCTTC. Protein product: CASSAHAGGVGSEQFF. The chain joins TRBV9 to TRBJ2-1, with D possibly matching TRBD2 (6 bases). The CDR3 is 16 residues long. CDR1 is SGDLS and CDR2 is YYNGEE in the germline V gene. Trimming removed 3 bases from V and 9 bases from J, with 22 bases in between.

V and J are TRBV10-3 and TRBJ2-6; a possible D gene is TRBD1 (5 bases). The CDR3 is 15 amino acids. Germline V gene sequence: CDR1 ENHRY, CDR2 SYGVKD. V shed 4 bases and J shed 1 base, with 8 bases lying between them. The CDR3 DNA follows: TGTGCCATCAGTGGTAAGGGGTCTGGGGCCAACGTCCTGACTTTC. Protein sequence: CAISGKGSGANVLTF.

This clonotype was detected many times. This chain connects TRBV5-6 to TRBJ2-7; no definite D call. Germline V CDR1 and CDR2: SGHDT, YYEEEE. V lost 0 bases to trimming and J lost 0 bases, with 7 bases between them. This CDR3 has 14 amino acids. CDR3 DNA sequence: TGTGCCAGCAGCTTGGTCGGCAACTCCTACGAGCAGTACTTC. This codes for CASSLVGNSYEQYF.

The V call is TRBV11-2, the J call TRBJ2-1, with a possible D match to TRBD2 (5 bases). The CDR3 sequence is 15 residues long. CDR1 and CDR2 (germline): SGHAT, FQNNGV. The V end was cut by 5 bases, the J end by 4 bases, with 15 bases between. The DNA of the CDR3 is TGTGCCAGCAGCCGGAGCGGAGCCGCTTACAATGAGCAGTTCTTC. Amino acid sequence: CASSRSGAAYNEQFF.

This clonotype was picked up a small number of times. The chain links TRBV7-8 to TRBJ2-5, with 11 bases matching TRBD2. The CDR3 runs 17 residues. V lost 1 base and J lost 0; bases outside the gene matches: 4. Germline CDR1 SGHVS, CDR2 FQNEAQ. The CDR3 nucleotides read TGTGCCAGCAGCTTAGTCCGGACTAGCGGGTACCAAGAGACCCAGTACTTC. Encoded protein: CASSLVRTSGYQETQYF.

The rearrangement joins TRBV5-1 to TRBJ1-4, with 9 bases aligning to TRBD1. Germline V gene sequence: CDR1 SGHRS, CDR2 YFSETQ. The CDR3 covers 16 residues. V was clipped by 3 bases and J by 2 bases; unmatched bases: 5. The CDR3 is CASSWTGEATNEKLFF. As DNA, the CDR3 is TGCGCCAGCAGCTGGACAGGGGAGGCGACTAATGAAAAACTGTTTTTT. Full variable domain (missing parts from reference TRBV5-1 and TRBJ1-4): KAGVTQTPRYLIKTRGQQVTLSCSPISGHRSVSWYQQTPGQGLQFLFEYFSETQRNKGNFPGRFSGRQFSNSRSEMNVSTLELGDSALYLCASSWTGEATNEKLFFGSGTQLSVL.

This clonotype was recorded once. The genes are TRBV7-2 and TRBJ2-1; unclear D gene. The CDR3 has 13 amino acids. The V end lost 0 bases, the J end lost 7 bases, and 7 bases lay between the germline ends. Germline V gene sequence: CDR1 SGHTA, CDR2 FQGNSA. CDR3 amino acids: CASSLAEGNEQFF. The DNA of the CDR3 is TGTGCCAGCAGCTTAGCGGAAGGGAATGAGCAGTTCTTC.